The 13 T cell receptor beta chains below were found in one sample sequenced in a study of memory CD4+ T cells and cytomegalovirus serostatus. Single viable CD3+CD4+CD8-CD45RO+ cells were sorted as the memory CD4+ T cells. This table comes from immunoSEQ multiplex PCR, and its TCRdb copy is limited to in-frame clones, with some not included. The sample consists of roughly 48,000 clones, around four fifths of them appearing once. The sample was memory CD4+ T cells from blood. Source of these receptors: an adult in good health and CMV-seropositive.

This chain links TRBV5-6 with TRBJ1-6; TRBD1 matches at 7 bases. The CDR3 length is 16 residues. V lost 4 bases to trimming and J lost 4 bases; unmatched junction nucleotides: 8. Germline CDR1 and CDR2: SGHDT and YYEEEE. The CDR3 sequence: CASSLVTGAYNSPLHF. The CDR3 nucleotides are TGTGCCAGCAGCCTGGTCACAGGGGCTTATAATTCACCCCTCCACTTT.

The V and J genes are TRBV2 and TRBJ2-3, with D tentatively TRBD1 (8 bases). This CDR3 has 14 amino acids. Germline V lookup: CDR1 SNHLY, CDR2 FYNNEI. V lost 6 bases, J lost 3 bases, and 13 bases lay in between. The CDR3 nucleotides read TGTGCCAGCAGCAAACAGGGGGGGACAGATACGCAGTATTTT. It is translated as CASSKQGGTDTQYF.

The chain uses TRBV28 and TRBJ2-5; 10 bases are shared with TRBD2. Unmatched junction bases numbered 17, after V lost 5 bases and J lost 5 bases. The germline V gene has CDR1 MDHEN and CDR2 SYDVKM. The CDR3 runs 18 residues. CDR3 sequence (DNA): TGTGCCAGCAGTCCCGAAAGGAGACTAGCGGGCCCAGGGGAGACCCAGTACTTC. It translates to CASSPERRLAGPGETQYF.

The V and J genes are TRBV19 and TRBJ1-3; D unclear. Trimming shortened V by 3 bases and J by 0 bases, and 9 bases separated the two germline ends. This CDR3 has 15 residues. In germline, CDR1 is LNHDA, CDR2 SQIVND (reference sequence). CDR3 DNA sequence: TGTGCCAGTAGTATCTCTCCAGTCTCTGGAAACACCATATATTTT. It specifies CASSISPVSGNTIYF.

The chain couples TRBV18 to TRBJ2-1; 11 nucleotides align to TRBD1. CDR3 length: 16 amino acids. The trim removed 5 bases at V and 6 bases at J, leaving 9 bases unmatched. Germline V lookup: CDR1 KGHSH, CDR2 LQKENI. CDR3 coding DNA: TGTGCCAGCTCAGGGGCCGGGACAGGGGGAATCAATGAGCAGTTCTTC. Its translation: CASSGAGTGGINEQFF.

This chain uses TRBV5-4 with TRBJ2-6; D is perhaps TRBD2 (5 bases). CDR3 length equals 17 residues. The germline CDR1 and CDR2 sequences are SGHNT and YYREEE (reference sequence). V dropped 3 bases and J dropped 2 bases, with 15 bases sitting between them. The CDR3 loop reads CASSSHESGTGANVLTF. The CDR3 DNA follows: TGTGCCAGCAGCTCCCATGAGTCCGGGACTGGGGCCAACGTCCTGACTTTC.

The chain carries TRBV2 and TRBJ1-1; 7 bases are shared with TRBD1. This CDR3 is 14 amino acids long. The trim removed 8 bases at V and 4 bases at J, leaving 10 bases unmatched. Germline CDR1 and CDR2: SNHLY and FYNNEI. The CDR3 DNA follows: TGTGCCAGCGCGGCAGGGGGGGGATTCACTGAAGCTTTCTTT. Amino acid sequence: CASAAGGGFTEAFF.

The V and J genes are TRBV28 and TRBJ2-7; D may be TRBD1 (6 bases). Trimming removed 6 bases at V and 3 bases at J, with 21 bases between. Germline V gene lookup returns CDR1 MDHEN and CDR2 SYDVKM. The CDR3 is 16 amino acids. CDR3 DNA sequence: TGTGCCAGCAGCTCTCCCGGCTCCGGGACACTCTACGAGCAGTACTTC. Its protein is CASSSPGSGTLYEQYF.

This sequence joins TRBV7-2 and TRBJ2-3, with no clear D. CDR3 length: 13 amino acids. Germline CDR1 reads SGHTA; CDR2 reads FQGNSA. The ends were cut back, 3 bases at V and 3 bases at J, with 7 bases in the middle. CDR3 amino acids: CASSFGQTDTQYF. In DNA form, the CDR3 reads TGTGCCAGCAGCTTTGGGCAAACAGATACGCAGTATTTT.

The CDR3 coding sequence is TGTGCCAGCAGCTGGGTGAGCTCCTACGAGCAGTACTTC. Its translation: CASSWVSSYEQYF. This chain links TRBV7-9 with TRBJ2-7; no clear D. CDR1 and CDR2 from the germline V gene are SEHNR and FQNEAQ (reference sequence). CDR3 length equals 13 residues. V was trimmed by 4 bases and J by 0 bases, leaving 7 bases between them.

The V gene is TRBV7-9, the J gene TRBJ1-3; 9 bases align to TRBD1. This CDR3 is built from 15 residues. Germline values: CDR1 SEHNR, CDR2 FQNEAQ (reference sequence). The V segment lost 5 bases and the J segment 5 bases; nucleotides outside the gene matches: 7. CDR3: CASSPGTGRRNTIYF. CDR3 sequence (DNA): TGTGCCAGCAGCCCTGGGACAGGGAGGCGAAACACCATATATTTT. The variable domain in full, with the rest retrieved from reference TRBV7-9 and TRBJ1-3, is DTGVSQNPRHKITKRGQNVTFRCDPISEHNRLYWYRQTLGQGPEFLTYFQNEAQLEKSRLLSDRFSAERPKGSFSTLEIQRTEQGDSAMYLCASSPGTGRRNTIYFGEGSWLTVV.

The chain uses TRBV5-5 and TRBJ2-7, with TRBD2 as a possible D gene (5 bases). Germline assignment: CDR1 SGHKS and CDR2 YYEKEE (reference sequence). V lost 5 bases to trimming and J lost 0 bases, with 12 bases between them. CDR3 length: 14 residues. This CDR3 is CASRSSGSSYEQYF. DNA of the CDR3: TGTGCCAGCAGGTCGAGCGGAAGCTCCTACGAGCAGTACTTC.

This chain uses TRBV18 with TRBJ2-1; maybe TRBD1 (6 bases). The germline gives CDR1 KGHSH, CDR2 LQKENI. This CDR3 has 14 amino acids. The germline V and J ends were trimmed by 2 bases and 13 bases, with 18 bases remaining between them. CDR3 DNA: TGTGCCAGCTCACCAGCTGGGATTCAACAGGGTCAGTTCTTC. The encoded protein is CASSPAGIQQGQFF.